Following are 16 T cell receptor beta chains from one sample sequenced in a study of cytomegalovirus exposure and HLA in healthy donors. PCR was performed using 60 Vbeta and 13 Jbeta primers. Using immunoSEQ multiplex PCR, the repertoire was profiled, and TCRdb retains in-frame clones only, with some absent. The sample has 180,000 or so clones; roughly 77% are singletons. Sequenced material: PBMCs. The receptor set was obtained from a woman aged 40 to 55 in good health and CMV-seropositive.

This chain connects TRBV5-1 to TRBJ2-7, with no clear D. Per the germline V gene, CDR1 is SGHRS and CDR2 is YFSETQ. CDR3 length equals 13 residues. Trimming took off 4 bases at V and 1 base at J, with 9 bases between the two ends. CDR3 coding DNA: TGCGCCAGCAGCGATACCAGTTCCTACGAGCAGTACTTC. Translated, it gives CASSDTSSYEQYF.

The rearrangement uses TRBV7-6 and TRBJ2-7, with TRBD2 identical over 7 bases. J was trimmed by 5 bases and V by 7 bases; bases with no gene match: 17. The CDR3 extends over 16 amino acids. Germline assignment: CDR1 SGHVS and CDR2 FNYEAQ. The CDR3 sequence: CASISCGGGPGNEQYF. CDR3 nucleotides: TGTGCCAGCATTTCTTGTGGGGGAGGGCCTGGGAACGAGCAGTACTTC.

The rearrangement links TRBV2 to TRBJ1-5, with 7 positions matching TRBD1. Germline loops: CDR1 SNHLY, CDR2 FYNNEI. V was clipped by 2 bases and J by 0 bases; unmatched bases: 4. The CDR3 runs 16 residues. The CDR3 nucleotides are TGTGCCAGCAGTGAACGACAGGGTCCTAGCAATCAGCCCCAGCATTTT. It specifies CASSERQGPSNQPQHF.

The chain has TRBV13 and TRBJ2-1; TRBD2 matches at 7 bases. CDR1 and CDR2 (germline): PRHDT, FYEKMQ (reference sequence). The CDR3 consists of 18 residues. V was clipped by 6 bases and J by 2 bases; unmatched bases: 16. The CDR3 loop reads CASSPRELASTAYNEQFF. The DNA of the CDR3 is TGTGCCAGCAGTCCAAGGGAACTAGCGAGTACCGCCTACAATGAGCAGTTCTTC.

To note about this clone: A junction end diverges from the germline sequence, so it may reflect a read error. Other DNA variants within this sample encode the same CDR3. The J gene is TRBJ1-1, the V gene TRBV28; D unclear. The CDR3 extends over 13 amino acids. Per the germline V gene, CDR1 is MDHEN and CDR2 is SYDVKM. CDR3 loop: CASRPTNRVEAFF. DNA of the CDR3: TGTGCCAGCAGACCCACAAACAGAGTTGAAGCCTTCTTT. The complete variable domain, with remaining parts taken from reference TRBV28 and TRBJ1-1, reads DVKVTQSSRYLVKRTGEKVFLECVQDMDHENMFWYRQDPGLGLRLIYFSYDVKMKEKGDIPEGYSVSREKKERFSLILESASTNQTSMYLCASRPTNRVEAFFGQGTRLTVV.

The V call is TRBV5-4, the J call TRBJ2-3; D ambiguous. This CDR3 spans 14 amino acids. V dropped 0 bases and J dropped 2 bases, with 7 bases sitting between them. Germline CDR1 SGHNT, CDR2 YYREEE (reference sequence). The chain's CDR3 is CASSLAVLTDTQYF. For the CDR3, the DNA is TGTGCCAGCAGCTTGGCGGTCCTCACAGATACGCAGTATTTT.

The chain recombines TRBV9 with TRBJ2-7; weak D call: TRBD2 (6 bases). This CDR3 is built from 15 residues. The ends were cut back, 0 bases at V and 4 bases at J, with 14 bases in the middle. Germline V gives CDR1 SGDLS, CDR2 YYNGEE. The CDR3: CASSVGVAAQYEQYF. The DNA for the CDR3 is TGTGCCAGCAGCGTAGGGGTAGCGGCCCAGTACGAGCAGTACTTC.

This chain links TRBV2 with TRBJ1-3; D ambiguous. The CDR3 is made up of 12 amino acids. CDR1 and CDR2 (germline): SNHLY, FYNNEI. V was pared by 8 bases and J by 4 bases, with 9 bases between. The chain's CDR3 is CASLLQGNTIYF. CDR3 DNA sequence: TGTGCCAGCCTCCTACAGGGAAACACCATATATTTT.

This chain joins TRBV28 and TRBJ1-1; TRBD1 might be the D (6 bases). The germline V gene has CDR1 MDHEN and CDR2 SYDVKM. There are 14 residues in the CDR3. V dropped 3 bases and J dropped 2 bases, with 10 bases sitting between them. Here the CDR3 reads CASSFGTTNTEAFF. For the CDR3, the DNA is TGTGCCAGCAGTTTCGGGACAACTAACACTGAAGCTTTCTTT.

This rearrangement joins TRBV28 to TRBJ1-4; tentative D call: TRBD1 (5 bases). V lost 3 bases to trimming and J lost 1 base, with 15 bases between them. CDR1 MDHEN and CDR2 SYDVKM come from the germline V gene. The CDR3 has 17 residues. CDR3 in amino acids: CASSFRGREVTNEKLFF. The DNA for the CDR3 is TGTGCCAGCAGTTTTCGGGGCAGGGAGGTAACTAATGAAAAACTGTTTTTT.

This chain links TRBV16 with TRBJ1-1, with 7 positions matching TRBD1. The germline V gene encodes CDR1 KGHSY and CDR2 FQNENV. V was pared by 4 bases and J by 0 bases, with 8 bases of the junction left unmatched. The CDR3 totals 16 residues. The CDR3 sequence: CASSPIRTGMNTEAFF. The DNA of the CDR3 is TGTGCCAGCAGCCCTATTCGGACAGGCATGAACACTGAAGCTTTCTTT.

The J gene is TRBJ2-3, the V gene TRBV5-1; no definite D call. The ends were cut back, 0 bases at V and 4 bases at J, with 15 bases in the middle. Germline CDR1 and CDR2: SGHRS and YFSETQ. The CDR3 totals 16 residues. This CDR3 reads CASSLGVGVGSDTQYF. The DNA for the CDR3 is TGCGCCAGCAGCTTGGGTGTTGGAGTTGGGTCAGATACGCAGTATTTT.

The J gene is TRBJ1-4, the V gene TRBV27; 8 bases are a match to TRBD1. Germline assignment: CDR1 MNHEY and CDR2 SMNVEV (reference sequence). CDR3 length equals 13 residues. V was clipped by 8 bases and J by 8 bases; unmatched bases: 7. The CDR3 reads CASSRGQDEKLFF. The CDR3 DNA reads TGTGCCAGCTCCAGGGGGCAGGACGAAAAACTGTTTTTT.

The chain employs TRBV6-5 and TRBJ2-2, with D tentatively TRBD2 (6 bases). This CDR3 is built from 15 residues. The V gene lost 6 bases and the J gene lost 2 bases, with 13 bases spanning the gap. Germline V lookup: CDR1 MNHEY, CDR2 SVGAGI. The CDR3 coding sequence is TGTGCCAGCAGCCGGAGGGGTTATAACACCGGGGAGCTGTTTTTT. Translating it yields CASSRRGYNTGELFF.

CDR3 sequence: CASSRRGGIGELFF. The CDR3 DNA is TGTGCCAGCAGCCGCAGAGGGGGCATCGGGGAGCTGTTTTTT. This rearrangement joins TRBV14 to TRBJ2-2; 7 bases match TRBD1. The germline V gene has CDR1 SGHDN and CDR2 FVKESK. The ends lost 4 bases at V and 7 bases at J; junction bases unmatched: 6. CDR3 length: 14 residues.

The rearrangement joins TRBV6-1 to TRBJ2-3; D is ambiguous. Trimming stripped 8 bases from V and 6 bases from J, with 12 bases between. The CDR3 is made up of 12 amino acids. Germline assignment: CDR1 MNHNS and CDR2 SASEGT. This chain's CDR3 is CASQRGTDTQYF. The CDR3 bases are TGTGCCAGCCAACGAGGAACCGATACGCAGTATTTT.